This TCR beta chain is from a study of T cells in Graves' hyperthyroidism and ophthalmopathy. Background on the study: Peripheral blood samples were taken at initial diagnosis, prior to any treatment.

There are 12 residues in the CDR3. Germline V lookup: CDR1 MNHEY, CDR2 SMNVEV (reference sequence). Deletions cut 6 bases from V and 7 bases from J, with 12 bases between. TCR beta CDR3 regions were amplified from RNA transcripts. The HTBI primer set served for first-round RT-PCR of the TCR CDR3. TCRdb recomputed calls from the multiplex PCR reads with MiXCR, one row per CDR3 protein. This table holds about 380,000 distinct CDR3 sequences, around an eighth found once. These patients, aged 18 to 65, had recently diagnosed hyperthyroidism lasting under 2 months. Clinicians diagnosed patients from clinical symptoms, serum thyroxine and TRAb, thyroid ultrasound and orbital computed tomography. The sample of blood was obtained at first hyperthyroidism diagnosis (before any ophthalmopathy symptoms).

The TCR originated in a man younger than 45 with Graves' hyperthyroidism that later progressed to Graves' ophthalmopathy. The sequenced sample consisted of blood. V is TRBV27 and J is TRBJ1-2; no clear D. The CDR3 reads CASRHREGGYTF. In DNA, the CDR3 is TGTGCCAGCAGACACAGAGAGGGTGGCTACACCTTC.